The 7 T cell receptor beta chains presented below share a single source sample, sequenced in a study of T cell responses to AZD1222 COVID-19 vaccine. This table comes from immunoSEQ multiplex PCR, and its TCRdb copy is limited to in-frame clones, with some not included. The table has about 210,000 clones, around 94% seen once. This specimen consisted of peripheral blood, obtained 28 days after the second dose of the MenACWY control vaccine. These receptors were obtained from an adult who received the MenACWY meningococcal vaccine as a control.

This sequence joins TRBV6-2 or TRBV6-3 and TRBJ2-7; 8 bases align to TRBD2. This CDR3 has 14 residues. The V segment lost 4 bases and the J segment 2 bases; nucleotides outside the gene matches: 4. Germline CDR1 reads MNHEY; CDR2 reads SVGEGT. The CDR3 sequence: CASSSRRGAYEQYF. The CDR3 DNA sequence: TGTGCCAGCAGTTCTAGGCGGGGGGCCTACGAGCAGTACTTC.

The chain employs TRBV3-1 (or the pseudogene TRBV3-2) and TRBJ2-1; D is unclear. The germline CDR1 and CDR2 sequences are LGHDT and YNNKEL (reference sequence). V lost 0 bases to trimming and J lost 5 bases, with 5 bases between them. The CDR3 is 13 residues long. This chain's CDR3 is CASSQDHDNEQFF. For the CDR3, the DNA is TGTGCCAGCAGCCAAGATCATGACAATGAGCAGTTCTTC.

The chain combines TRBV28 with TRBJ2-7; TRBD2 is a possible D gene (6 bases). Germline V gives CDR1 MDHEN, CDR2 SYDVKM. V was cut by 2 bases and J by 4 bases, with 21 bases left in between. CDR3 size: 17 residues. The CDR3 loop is CASSLEGPSSGLYEQYF. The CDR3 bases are TGTGCCAGCAGTTTAGAGGGGCCCAGTAGCGGCCTATACGAGCAGTACTTC. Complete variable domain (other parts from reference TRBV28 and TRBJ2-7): DVKVTQSSRYLVKRTGEKVFLECVQDMDHENMFWYRQDPGLGLRLIYFSYDVKMKEKGDIPEGYSVSREKKERFSLILESASTNQTSMYLCASSLEGPSSGLYEQYFGPGTRLTVT.

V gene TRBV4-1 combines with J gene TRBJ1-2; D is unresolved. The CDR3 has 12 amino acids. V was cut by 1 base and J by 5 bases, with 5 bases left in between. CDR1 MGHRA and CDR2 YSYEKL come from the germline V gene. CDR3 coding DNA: TGCGCCAGCAGCCAAGGGGTTTATGGCTACACCTTC. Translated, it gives CASSQGVYGYTF.

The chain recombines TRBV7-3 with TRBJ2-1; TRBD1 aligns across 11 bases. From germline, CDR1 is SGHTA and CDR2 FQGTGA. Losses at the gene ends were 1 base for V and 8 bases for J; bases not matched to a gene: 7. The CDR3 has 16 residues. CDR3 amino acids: CASSLSGTGGMDEQFF. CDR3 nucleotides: TGTGCCAGCAGCTTAAGTGGGACAGGGGGTATGGATGAGCAGTTCTTC.

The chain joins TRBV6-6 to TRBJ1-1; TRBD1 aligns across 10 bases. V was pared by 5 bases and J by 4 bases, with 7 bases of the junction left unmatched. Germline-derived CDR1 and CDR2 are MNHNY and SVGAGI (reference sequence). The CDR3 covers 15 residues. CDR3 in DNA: TGTGCCAGCAGTCGTCCCGGGACAGGGGTCACTGAAGCTTTCTTT. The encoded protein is CASSRPGTGVTEAFF.

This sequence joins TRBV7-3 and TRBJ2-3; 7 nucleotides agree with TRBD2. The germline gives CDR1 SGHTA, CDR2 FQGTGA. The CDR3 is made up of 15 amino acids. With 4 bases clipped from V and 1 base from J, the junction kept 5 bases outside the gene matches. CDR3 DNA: TGTGCCAGCAGCTCAACTAGCGACCGCACAGATACGCAGTATTTT. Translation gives CASSSTSDRTDTQYF.